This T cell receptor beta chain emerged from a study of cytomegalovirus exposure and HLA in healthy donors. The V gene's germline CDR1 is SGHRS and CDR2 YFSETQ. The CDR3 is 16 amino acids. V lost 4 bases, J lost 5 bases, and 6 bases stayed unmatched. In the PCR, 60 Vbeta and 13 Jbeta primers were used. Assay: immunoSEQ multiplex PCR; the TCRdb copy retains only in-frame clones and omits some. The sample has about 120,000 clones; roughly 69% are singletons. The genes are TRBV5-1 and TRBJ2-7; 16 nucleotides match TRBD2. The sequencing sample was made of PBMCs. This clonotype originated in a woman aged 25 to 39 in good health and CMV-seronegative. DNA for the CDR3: TGCGCCAGCAGCCCGGGACTAGCGGGAGGGCCGAACGAGCAGTACTTC. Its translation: CASSPGLAGGPNEQYF.